This T cell receptor (beta chain) was sequenced for a study of regulatory T cells in long-lasting Graves disease. The time point is: newly diagnosed GD, antithyroid drugs for less than 3 months. With RNA extracted from PBMCs as input, the TCR library was made. Notes on the study in general: TRBV28, TRBJ1-2 and TRBJ2-5 were favored in persistent disease. More public clonotypes were shared by persistent patients (2,741) than by new patients (roughly 970).

This clonotype was recorded a few times. Its antigen is not identified. V was pared by 8 bases and J by 6 bases, with 16 bases between. The CDR3 has 13 amino acids. The germline gives CDR1 MNHNS, CDR2 SASEGT. Investigators prepared the TCR beta libraries by applying iRepertoire HTBI primers and Arm-PCR of CDR3 regions. TCRdb reanalysed the multiplex PCR reads using MiXCR and keeps one entry per CDR3 protein. The sample comprises about 540,000 distinct CDR3 sequences, approximately 15% of which are singletons, and approximately 9.3% rests with the top ten. The same sample was also used in a study of T cells in Graves' hyperthyroidism and ophthalmopathy. That source adds: Using the HTBI primer set, a first-round RT-PCR was run on the TCR CDR3. Ophthalmopathy was predicted by the model a median of 6.5 months ahead of onset.

The clonotype comes from a man aged 25-45 years with Graves disease. Sequences were derived from peripheral blood mononuclear cells (PBMCs), sampled at new diagnosis, from a patient treated with antithyroid drugs. V gene TRBV6-1 combines with J gene TRBJ1-2, with a tentative D call TRBD1 (5 bases). Here the CDR3 reads CASRDRPGDGYTF. As DNA, the CDR3 is TGTGCCAGCCGGGACCGTCCGGGAGATGGCTACACCTTC.